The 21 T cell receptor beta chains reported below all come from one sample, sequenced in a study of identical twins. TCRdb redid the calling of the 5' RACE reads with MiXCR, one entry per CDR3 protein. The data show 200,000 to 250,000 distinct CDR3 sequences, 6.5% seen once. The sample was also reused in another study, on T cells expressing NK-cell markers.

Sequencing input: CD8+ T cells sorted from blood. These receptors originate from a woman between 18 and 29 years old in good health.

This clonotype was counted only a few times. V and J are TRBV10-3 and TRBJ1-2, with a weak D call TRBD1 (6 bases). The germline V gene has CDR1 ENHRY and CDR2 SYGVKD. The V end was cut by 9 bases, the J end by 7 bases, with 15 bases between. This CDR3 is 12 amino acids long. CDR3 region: CAISDLRGGYTF. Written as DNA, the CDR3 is TGTGCCATTTCCGATCTCAGGGGTGGCTACACCTTC.

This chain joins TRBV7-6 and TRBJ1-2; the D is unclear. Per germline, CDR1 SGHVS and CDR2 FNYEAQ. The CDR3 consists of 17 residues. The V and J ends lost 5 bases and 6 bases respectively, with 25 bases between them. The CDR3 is CASSQSPTADSLHGYTF. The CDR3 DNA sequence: TGTGCCAGCAGCCAGAGTCCTACGGCTGACTCCCTACATGGCTACACCTTC.

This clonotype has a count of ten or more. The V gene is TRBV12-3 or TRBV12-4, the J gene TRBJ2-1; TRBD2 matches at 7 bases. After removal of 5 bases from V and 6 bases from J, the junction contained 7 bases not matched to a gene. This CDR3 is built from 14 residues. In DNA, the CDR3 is TGTGCCAGCAGTCCTACGGCTAGCGGCAATGAGCAGTTCTTC. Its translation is CASSPTASGNEQFF.

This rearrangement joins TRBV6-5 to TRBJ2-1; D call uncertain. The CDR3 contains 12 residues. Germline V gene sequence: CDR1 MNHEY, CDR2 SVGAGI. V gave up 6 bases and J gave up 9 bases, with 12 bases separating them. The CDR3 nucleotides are TGTGCCAGCAGCTCCGATTCCAGTGAGCAGTTCTTC. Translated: CASSSDSSEQFF.

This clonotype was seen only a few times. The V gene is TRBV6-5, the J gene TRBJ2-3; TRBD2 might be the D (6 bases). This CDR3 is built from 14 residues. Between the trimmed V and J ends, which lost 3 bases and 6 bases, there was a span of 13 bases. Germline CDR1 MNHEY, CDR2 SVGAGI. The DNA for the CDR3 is TGTGCCAGCAGTTATAGCGGCCCCCGGGATACGCAGTATTTT. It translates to CASSYSGPRDTQYF.

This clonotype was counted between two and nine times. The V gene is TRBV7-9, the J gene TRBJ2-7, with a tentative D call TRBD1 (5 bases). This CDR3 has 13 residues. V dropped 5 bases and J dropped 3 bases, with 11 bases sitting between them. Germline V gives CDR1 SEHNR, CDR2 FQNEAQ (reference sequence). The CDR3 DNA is TGTGCCAGCAGCAGTGGGGCATTCTACGAGCAGTACTTC. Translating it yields CASSSGAFYEQYF.

The CDR3, as DNA: TGCGCCAGCAGCTTGGATGGCGGGGGTAGCACAGATACGCAGTATTTT. Its protein is CASSLDGGGSTDTQYF. V is TRBV5-1 and J is TRBJ2-3, with TRBD2 matching over 7 bases. Germline V gives CDR1 SGHRS, CDR2 YFSETQ. V gave up 0 bases and J gave up 0 bases; unmatched junction bases: 4. This CDR3 is built from 16 residues.

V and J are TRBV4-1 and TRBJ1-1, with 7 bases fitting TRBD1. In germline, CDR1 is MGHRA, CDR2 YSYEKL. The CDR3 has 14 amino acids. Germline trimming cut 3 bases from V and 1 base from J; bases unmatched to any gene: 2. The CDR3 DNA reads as TGCGCCAGCAGCCACCGACAGGGGAACACTGAAGCTTTCTTT. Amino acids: CASSHRQGNTEAFF.

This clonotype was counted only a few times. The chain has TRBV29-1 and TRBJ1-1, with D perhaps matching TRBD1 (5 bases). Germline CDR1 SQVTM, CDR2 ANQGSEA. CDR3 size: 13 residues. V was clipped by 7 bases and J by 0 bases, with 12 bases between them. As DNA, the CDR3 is TGCAGCGCTTGGGGACTCATGAACACTGAAGCTTTCTTT. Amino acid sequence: CSAWGLMNTEAFF.

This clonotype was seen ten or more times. CDR3 DNA: TGTGCCAGCAGCCAAGGTCCGGGGGGGAGATACGAGCAGTACTTC. Amino acids: CASSQGPGGRYEQYF. This chain links TRBV3-1 with TRBJ2-7; 8 nucleotides line up with TRBD2. Germline V gives CDR1 LGHDT, CDR2 YNNKEL (reference sequence). This CDR3 is 15 amino acids long. Trimming cost V 1 base and J 4 bases; bases outside gene matches: 6.

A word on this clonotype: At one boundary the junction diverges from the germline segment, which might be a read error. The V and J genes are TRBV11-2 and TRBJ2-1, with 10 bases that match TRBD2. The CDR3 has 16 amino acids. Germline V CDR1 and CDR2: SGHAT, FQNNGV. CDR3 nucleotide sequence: TGTGCCAGCAGCTTAGTAGCGGGGGGACTTTACAATGGGCAGTTCTTC. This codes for CASSLVAGGLYNGQFF.

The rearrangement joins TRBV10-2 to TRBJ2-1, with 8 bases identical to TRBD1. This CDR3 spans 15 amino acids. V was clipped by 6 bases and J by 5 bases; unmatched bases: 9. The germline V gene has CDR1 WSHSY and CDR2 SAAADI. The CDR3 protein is CASRFTGGNDNEQFF. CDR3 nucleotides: TGCGCCAGCAGATTCACAGGGGGGAACGACAATGAGCAGTTCTTC.

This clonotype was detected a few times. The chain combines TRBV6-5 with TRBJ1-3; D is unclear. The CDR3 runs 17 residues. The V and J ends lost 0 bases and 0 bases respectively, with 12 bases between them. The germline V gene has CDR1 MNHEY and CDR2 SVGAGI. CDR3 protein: CASSYSSPGISGNTIYF. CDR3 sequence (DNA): TGTGCCAGCAGTTACTCGAGTCCTGGGATCTCTGGAAACACCATATATTTT.

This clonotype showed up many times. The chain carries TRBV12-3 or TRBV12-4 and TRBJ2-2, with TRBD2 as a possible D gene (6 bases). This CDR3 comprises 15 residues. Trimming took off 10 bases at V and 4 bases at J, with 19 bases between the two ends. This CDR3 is CAIRSQDGSTGELFF. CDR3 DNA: TGTGCCATTAGGTCCCAAGACGGGAGCACCGGGGAGCTGTTTTTT.

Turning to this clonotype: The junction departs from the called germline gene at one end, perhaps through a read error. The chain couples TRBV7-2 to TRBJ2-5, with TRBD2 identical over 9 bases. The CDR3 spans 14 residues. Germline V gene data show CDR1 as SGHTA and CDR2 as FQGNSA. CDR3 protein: CASSYGTSWETQYF. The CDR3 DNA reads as TGTGCTAGCAGCTATGGGACTAGCTGGGAGACCCAGTACTTC.

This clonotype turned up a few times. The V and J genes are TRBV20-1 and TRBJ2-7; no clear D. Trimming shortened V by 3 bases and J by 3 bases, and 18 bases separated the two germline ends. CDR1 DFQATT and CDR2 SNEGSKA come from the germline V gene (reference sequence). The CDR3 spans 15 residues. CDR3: CSASHNSRPIYEQYF. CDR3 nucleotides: TGCAGTGCTAGCCACAACTCTCGCCCAATCTACGAGCAGTACTTC.

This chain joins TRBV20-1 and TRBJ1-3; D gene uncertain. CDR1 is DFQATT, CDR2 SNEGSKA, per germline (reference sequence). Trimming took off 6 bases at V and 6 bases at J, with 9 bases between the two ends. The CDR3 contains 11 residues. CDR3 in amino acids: CSAGFTNTIYF. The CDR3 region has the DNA TGCAGTGCCGGGTTTACAAACACCATATATTTT.

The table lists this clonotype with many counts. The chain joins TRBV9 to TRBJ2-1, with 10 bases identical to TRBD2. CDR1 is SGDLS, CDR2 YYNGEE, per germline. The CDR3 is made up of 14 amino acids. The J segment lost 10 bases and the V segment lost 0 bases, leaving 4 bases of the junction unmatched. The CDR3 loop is CASSVGTSGGEQFF. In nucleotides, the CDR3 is TGTGCCAGCAGCGTAGGGACTAGCGGAGGGGAGCAGTTCTTC.

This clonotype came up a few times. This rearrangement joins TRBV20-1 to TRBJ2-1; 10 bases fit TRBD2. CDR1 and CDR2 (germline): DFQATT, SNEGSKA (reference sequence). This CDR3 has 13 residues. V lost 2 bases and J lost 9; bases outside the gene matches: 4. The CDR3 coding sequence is TGCAGTGCTAGACTAGCGGGAGAGCGTGAGCAGTTCTTC. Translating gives CSARLAGEREQFF.

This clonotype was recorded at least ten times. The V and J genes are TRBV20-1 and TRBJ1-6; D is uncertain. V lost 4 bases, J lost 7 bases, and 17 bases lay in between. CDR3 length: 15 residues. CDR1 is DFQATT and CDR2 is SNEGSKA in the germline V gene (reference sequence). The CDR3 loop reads CSAIRREGRNSPLHF. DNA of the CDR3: TGCAGTGCTATTAGAAGGGAAGGTCGCAATTCACCCCTCCACTTT.

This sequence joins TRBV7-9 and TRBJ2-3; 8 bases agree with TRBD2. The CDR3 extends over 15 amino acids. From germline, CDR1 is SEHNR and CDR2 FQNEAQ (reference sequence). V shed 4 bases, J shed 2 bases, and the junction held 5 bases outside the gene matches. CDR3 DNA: TGTGCCAGCAGCTACCCAGCGGGGGCCACAGATACGCAGTATTTT. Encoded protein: CASSYPAGATDTQYF.